A single sample gave rise to the 29 T cell receptor beta chains below, sequenced in a study of cytomegalovirus exposure and HLA in healthy donors. Primers: 60 Vbeta forward and 13 Jbeta reverse. Sequencing was performed with immunoSEQ multiplex PCR; in TCRdb, only in-frame clones are kept and a portion is missing. The sample holds about 180,000 clones, almost 85% seen once. What was sequenced was PBMCs. The receptors come from a woman aged 45-59 years in good health and CMV-seronegative.

CDR3: CASSTSVGESYEQYF. For the CDR3, the DNA is TGTGCCAGCAGCACCTCCGTTGGGGAGTCCTACGAGCAGTACTTC. The chain has TRBV9 and TRBJ2-7, with a tentative D call TRBD2 (5 bases). V was shortened by 4 bases and J by 1 base, with 15 bases between the two germline ends. The CDR3 totals 15 residues. Looked up from germline, CDR1 is SGDLS and CDR2 is YYNGEE.

This clone was detected once. The genes are TRBV7-3 and TRBJ1-2; D ambiguous. V was pared by 5 bases and J by 0 bases, with 13 bases between. The CDR3 is 15 amino acids. Germline V lookup: CDR1 SGHTA, CDR2 FQGTGA. CDR3 amino acids: CASSPDGRANYGYTF. CDR3 DNA: TGTGCCAGCAGCCCCGACGGGAGAGCTAACTATGGCTACACCTTC.

V gene TRBV7-2 combines with J gene TRBJ2-2, with D perhaps TRBD1 (6 bases). Trimming shortened V by 5 bases and J by 7 bases, and 20 bases separated the two germline ends. This CDR3 contains 16 residues. CDR1 SGHTA and CDR2 FQGNSA come from the germline V gene. The CDR3 here is CASSADRTGLVGELFF. The CDR3 bases are TGTGCCAGCAGCGCGGACAGAACTGGTTTGGTCGGGGAGCTGTTTTTT.

V gene TRBV7-8 combines with J gene TRBJ1-1; D perhaps matches TRBD1 (6 bases). V was trimmed by 2 bases and J by 7 bases, leaving 17 bases between them. The CDR3 sequence is 15 residues long. CDR1 is SGHVS, CDR2 FQNEAQ, per germline. CDR3 DNA: TGTGCCAGCAGCTTATTGGCGGGGGCCTACAATGAAGCTTTCTTT. Amino acid sequence: CASSLLAGAYNEAFF.

The chain recombines TRBV25-1 with TRBJ1-2; weak D call: TRBD1 (5 bases). V lost 3 bases and J lost 2, with 13 bases in between. Germline values: CDR1 MGHDK, CDR2 SYGVNS. This CDR3 is 15 amino acids long. DNA of the CDR3: TGTGCCAGCAGTGAGCCCCAGGGCAGCAACTATGGCTACACCTTC. Its protein is CASSEPQGSNYGYTF.

This sequence joins TRBV7-3 and TRBJ2-2; tentatively, D is TRBD2 (6 bases). The germline V and J ends were trimmed by 5 bases and 7 bases, with 11 bases remaining between them. Germline CDR1 reads SGHTA; CDR2 reads FQGTGA. CDR3 size: 13 residues. The CDR3 DNA reads TGTGCCAGCAGCCCGGGAGTTGGCGGGGAGCTGTTTTTT. Translating gives CASSPGVGGELFF.

The rearrangement uses TRBV27 and TRBJ2-5; D might be TRBD2 (5 bases). The length of the CDR3 is 14 residues. Germline lookup yields CDR1 MNHEY and CDR2 SMNVEV (reference sequence). V dropped 7 bases and J dropped 4 bases, with 16 bases sitting between them. The chain's CDR3 is CASKLFVGGETQYF. The CDR3, as DNA: TGTGCCAGCAAGTTGTTTGTTGGAGGAGAGACCCAGTACTTC.

The V and J genes are TRBV5-1 and TRBJ1-1, with unresolved D. Germline V gives CDR1 SGHRS, CDR2 YFSETQ. With 4 bases removed from V and 1 base from J, the gap between germline ends came to 14 bases. CDR3 length: 15 amino acids. CDR3 bases: TGCGCCAGCAGCGTCCCGGGGTTCGGGAACACTGAAGCTTTCTTT. Encoded protein: CASSVPGFGNTEAFF.

V gene TRBV7-2 combines with J gene TRBJ2-3, with D unresolved. CDR1 SGHTA and CDR2 FQGNSA come from the germline V gene. V was pared by 5 bases and J by 2 bases, with 14 bases between. The CDR3 totals 15 residues. Written as DNA, the CDR3 is TGTGCCAGCAGCCCCCCTCGGGTCCACACAGATACGCAGTATTTT. Residues: CASSPPRVHTDTQYF.

The chain uses TRBV19 and TRBJ2-1; 7 bases map to TRBD2. The length of the CDR3 is 15 residues. V was pared by 2 bases and J by 4 bases, with 5 bases of the junction left unmatched. The germline V gene encodes CDR1 LNHDA and CDR2 SQIVND (reference sequence). CDR3 protein: CASSISLAEYNEQFF. The CDR3 DNA reads TGTGCCAGTAGTATATCTCTAGCGGAGTACAATGAGCAGTTCTTC.

In nucleotides, the CDR3 is TGTGCCAGTAGTATGAACAGGGCCGGGGAGCTGTTTTTT. Translated: CASSMNRAGELFF. V and J are TRBV19 and TRBJ2-2; tentative D call: TRBD1 (6 bases). V lost 3 bases to trimming and J lost 6 bases, with 8 bases between them. Germline CDR1 and CDR2: LNHDA and SQIVND (reference sequence). The CDR3 runs 13 residues. Together with reference TRBV19 and TRBJ2-2, the CDR3 gives the full variable domain: DGGITQSPKYLFRKEGQNVTLSCEQNLNHDAMYWYRQDPGQGLRLIYYSQIVNDFQKGDIAEGYSVSREKKESFPLTVTSAQKNPTAFYLCASSMNRAGELFFGEGSRLTVL.

The sample holds a few counts of this clone. The chain recombines TRBV4-3 with TRBJ1-4, with a possible D match to TRBD1 (6 bases). The CDR3 covers 15 residues. Trimming removed 0 bases at V and 4 bases at J, with 9 bases between. CDR1 is LGHNA, CDR2 YSLEER, per germline. The CDR3: CASSQEDSYNEKLFF. CDR3 sequence (DNA): TGCGCCAGCAGCCAAGAGGACAGTTATAATGAAAAACTGTTTTTT.

This clone has more than one count but fewer than ten. The V and J genes are TRBV30 and TRBJ1-1; a possible D gene is TRBD1 (6 bases). The CDR3 runs to 15 residues. The germline V and J ends were trimmed by 0 bases and 5 bases, with 16 bases remaining between them. The germline V gene has CDR1 GTSNPN and CDR2 SVGIG (reference sequence). The CDR3 protein is CAWSVRNRVATEAFF. CDR3 in DNA: TGTGCCTGGAGTGTACGCAACAGGGTCGCAACTGAAGCTTTCTTT.

V usage is TRBV15 and J usage is TRBJ1-1; 9 positions match TRBD1. Per the germline V gene, CDR1 is LNHNV and CDR2 is YYDKDF (reference sequence). V shed 4 bases and J 5 bases; nucleotides not matched to a gene: 5. The CDR3 has 14 amino acids. This CDR3 is CATSMDRGETEAFF. CDR3 in DNA: TGTGCCACCAGCATGGACAGGGGAGAGACTGAAGCTTTCTTT.

CDR3 sequence: CASSQLRDTSNQPQHF. Here the CDR3 DNA reads TGTGCCAGCTCACAGTTAAGGGACACCAGCAATCAGCCCCAGCATTTT. The gene calls are TRBV18 and TRBJ1-5, with a weak D call TRBD1 (6 bases). CDR1 and CDR2 (germline): KGHSH, LQKENI. The CDR3 is 16 amino acids. V was pared by 4 bases and J by 1 base, with 14 bases between.

Here the CDR3 reads CASSLAPAGNQETQYF. DNA for the CDR3: TGCGCCAGCAGCTTGGCCCCAGCGGGGAACCAAGAGACCCAGTACTTC. The chain combines TRBV5-1 with TRBJ2-5, with 7 bases matching TRBD2. Losses at the gene ends were 0 bases for V and 0 bases for J; bases not matched to a gene: 5. This CDR3 comprises 16 residues. Germline CDR1 and CDR2: SGHRS and YFSETQ.

This clone was found a few times. The V and J genes are TRBV28 and TRBJ1-5; perhaps TRBD1 as D (6 bases). Germline CDR1 is MDHEN and CDR2 is SYDVKM. This CDR3 spans 15 amino acids. V lost 7 bases to trimming and J lost 1 base, with 14 bases between them. CDR3 loop: CASMVGGLSNQPQHF. In DNA, the CDR3 is TGTGCCAGCATGGTGGGGGGGCTCAGCAATCAGCCCCAGCATTTT.

The J gene is TRBJ2-1, the V gene TRBV19; 8 nucleotides align to TRBD2. V was pared by 0 bases and J by 11 bases, with 3 bases of the junction left unmatched. The length of the CDR3 is 13 residues. Germline-derived CDR1 and CDR2 are LNHDA and SQIVND (reference sequence). CDR3 loop: CASSIDRTSQQFF. The CDR3 bases are TGTGCCAGTAGTATAGATCGGACTAGCCAGCAGTTCTTC.

The CDR3 nucleotides are TGTGCCAGCAGCCCTCGGGACACCGAACAAGAGACCCAGTACTTC. It translates to CASSPRDTEQETQYF. The rearrangement joins TRBV14 to TRBJ2-5, with TRBD1 as a possible D gene (6 bases). V was trimmed by 4 bases and J by 2 bases, leaving 14 bases between them. This CDR3 is 15 amino acids long. Germline CDR1 SGHDN, CDR2 FVKESK. Supplemented by reference TRBV14 and TRBJ2-5, the full variable domain reads EAGVTQFPSHSVIEKGQTVTLRCDPISGHDNLYWYRRVMGKEIKFLLHFVKESKQDESGMPNNRFLAERTGGTYSTLKVQPAELEDSGVYFCASSPRDTEQETQYFGPGTRLLVL.

CDR3 residues: CASSRGLAGRTDTQYF. The CDR3 DNA follows: TGTGCCAGCAGCCGGGGACTAGCGGGACGCACAGATACGCAGTATTTT. The gene calls are TRBV7-2 and TRBJ2-3, with 13 bases lining up with TRBD2. V lost 5 bases to trimming and J lost 1 base; unmatched junction nucleotides: 3. CDR1 and CDR2 (germline): SGHTA, FQGNSA. CDR3 length equals 16 residues.

J is TRBJ1-1 and V is TRBV5-4; tentatively, D is TRBD1 (5 bases). The CDR3 totals 14 residues. CDR1 is SGHNT, CDR2 YYREEE, per germline (reference sequence). V lost 4 bases and J lost 4, with 14 bases in between. In DNA, the CDR3 is TGTGCCAGCAGCCCGGGGGGGGAAAGCACTGAAGCTTTCTTT. Translating it yields CASSPGGESTEAFF.

Only one count was recorded for this clone. The J gene is TRBJ2-1, the V gene TRBV7-9; D might be TRBD1 (5 bases). Germline V gene lookup returns CDR1 SEHNR and CDR2 FQNEAQ (reference sequence). The V end lost 5 bases, the J end lost 7 bases, and 15 bases lay between the germline ends. There are 14 residues in the CDR3. Here the CDR3 reads CASSKQGAWNEQFF. CDR3 in DNA: TGTGCCAGCAGCAAACAAGGGGCGTGGAATGAGCAGTTCTTC.

CDR3 DNA sequence: TGTGCCAGCTCACCACCGGCAGGATGGAACACCGGGGAGCTGTTTTTT. Translating it yields CASSPPAGWNTGELFF. The chain links TRBV18 to TRBJ2-2, with no clear D. V shed 0 bases and J shed 1 base, with 9 bases lying between them. The CDR3 spans 16 residues. The germline V gene encodes CDR1 KGHSH and CDR2 LQKENI.

This chain connects TRBV6-1 to TRBJ2-3; 11 nucleotides align to TRBD1. Unmatched junction bases numbered 2, after V lost 4 bases and J lost 5 bases. This CDR3 spans 14 amino acids. From germline, CDR1 is MNHNS and CDR2 SASEGT. The CDR3 region is CASSAGTGGDTQYF. In DNA form, the CDR3 reads TGTGCCAGCAGTGCCGGGACAGGGGGAGATACGCAGTATTTT.

This chain joins TRBV27 and TRBJ2-3; 13 nucleotides match TRBD2. The CDR3 sequence is 16 residues long. Unmatched junction bases numbered 10, after V lost 7 bases and J lost 6 bases. Germline values: CDR1 MNHEY, CDR2 SMNVEV (reference sequence). In nucleotides, the CDR3 is TGTGCCAGCAAACCCCTACTAGCGGGAGGGCCGGATACGCAGTATTTT. Translation: CASKPLLAGGPDTQYF.

The V call is TRBV27, the J call TRBJ2-6; the match to TRBD1 covers 7 bases. J gave up 4 bases and V 7 bases, and 10 bases lay outside the gene matches. This CDR3 contains 16 residues. Germline V lookup: CDR1 MNHEY, CDR2 SMNVEV (reference sequence). The CDR3 here is CASIADTGAGANVLTF. CDR3 nucleotide sequence: TGTGCCAGCATCGCCGACACAGGGGCCGGGGCCAACGTCCTGACTTTC.

The chain recombines TRBV10-2 with TRBJ2-5, with TRBD2 matching 9 bases. TRBJ2-7 explains the end of the DNA better; the J call may be wrong. The CDR3 contains 13 residues. Per germline, CDR1 WSHSY and CDR2 SAAADI. The CDR3 bases are TGCGCCAGCAGGCCGGGACTAGCTTACGAGCAGTACTTC. Translated, it gives CASRPGLAYEQYF.

This chain joins TRBV19 and TRBJ2-5; D ambiguous. The CDR3 length is 13 residues. CDR1 is LNHDA and CDR2 is SQIVND in the germline V gene (reference sequence). V was shortened by 3 bases and J by 3 bases, with 8 bases between the two germline ends. In nucleotides, the CDR3 is TGTGCCAGTAGTATTAACAGAAAAGAGACCCAGTACTTC. Its protein product is CASSINRKETQYF.

The J gene is TRBJ1-1, the V gene TRBV9; D remains unclear. This CDR3 spans 16 amino acids. Deletions cut 0 bases from V and 2 bases from J, with 14 bases between. The germline V gene encodes CDR1 SGDLS and CDR2 YYNGEE. The CDR3 nucleotides are TGTGCCAGCAGCGTAGGGCCTACGGGATTCAACACTGAAGCTTTCTTT. The encoded protein is CASSVGPTGFNTEAFF.